This is a list of T cell receptor beta chains from one sample in a study of chemoradiotherapy in HPV16-positive cancers. Assay: immunoSEQ multiplex PCR; the TCRdb copy retains only in-frame clones and omits some. The data hold several thousand clones, with 70% to 80% observed a single time. The sequences come from tumor tissue, collected from a patient who underwent chemoradiotherapy. The receptors come from a human donor with HPV-associated anogenital cancer. Each CDR3 is given with its conserved first and last residue. A D gene is named only where the DNA matches it firmly. Size is omitted from some rows. Given values are once, few, many or a class for expanded clones.

d_call clone_size j_call v_call cdr3_aa cdr3_nt
NA NA TRBJ1-5 TRBV2 CASSEIENQPQHF TGTGCCAGCAGTGAAATTGAAAATCAGCCCCAGCATTTT
TRBD1 NA TRBJ1-2 TRBV2 CASLPTGVDGYTF TGTGCCAGCCTCCCGACAGGGGTGGATGGCTACACCTTC
NA once TRBJ2-3 TRBV10-2 CASSDSGGSTDTQYF TGCGCCAGCAGTGATTCGGGCGGGAGCACAGATACGCAGTATTTT
NA NA TRBJ2-7 TRBV5-1 CASSWDKAYEQYF TGCGCCAGCAGCTGGGACAAGGCCTACGAGCAGTACTTC
NA NA TRBJ2-1 TRBV11-3 CASSLRARDNEQFF TGTGCCAGCAGCCTCAGGGCGAGGGACAATGAGCAGTTCTTC
NA once TRBJ2-5 TRBV9 CASSEGDYLQETQYF TGTGCCAGCAGCGAAGGTGACTACCTCCAAGAGACCCAGTACTTC
NA NA TRBJ1-3 TRBV7-3 CASSPISGPGNTIYF TGTGCCAGCAGCCCGATTTCCGGTCCTGGAAACACCATATATTTT
TRBD2 NA TRBJ2-5 TRBV2 CASTRRAGGRETQYF TGTGCCAGCACTAGAAGGGCGGGGGGGCGAGAGACCCAGTACTTC
NA NA TRBJ2-7 TRBV6-1 CASGIGAPSEQYF TGTGCCAGCGGCATAGGGGCCCCTTCCGAGCAGTACTTC
NA NA TRBJ1-1 TRBV18 CASSSRTAGTNTEAFF TGTGCCAGCTCAAGTCGGACAGCCGGGACGAACACTGAAGCTTTCTTT
NA NA TRBJ1-1 TRBV13 CASSRGRPNTEAFF TGTGCCAGCAGCCGTGGACGGCCGAACACTGAAGCTTTCTTT
TRBD1 NA TRBJ2-7 TRBV27 CASSSSGTGGRQYF TGTGCCAGCAGTTCGTCCGGGACAGGGGGAAGGCAGTACTTC
NA NA TRBJ1-3 TRBV19 CASRGLGSGNTIYF TGTGCCAGTAGAGGTCTCGGATCTGGAAACACCATATATTTT
NA NA TRBJ2-3 TRBV5-1 CASSGTGAPTDTQYF TGCGCCAGCAGCGGGACGGGGGCCCCCACAGATACGCAGTATTTT
TRBD2 NA TRBJ2-3 TRBV28 CASTRGGGDTQYF TGTGCCAGCACACGGGGGGGAGGGGATACGCAGTATTTT
TRBD2 NA TRBJ2-3 TRBV6-4 CASSPSGGATDTQYF TGTGCCAGCAGTCCTAGCGGGGGGGCAACAGATACGCAGTATTTT
NA once TRBJ2-5 TRBV7-9 CASSLFKETQYF TGTGCCAGCAGCTTATTCAAAGAGACCCAGTACTTC
NA NA TRBJ2-1 TRBV7-9 CASSLTWVGQFF TGTGCCAGCAGCTTAACATGGGTCGGGCAGTTCTTC
NA NA TRBJ2-5 TRBV6-5 CASSRAPHRAETQYF TGTGCCAGCAGTCGGGCTCCCCACAGGGCAGAGACCCAGTACTTC
TRBD1 few TRBJ2-7 TRBV7-2 CASSLGGQGAYEQYF TGTGCCAGCAGTTTAGGGGGACAGGGGGCATACGAGCAGTACTTC
NA NA TRBJ2-5 TRBV27 CASRLVGEETQYF TGTGCCAGCAGGCTCGTGGGGGAAGAGACCCAGTACTTC
NA NA TRBJ1-5 TRBV30 CAWSEGQHSNQPQHF TGTGCCTGGAGCGAAGGACAACATAGCAATCAGCCCCAGCATTTT
TRBD2 few TRBJ2-3 TRBV7-3 CASSPGGASADTQYF TGTGCCAGCAGCCCCGGGGGGGCGTCGGCAGATACGCAGTATTTT
NA once TRBJ1-4 TRBV5-1 CASSSPTLEKLFF TGCGCCAGCAGCTCCCCGACACTAGAAAAACTGTTTTTT
TRBD2 NA TRBJ2-7 TRBV11-2 CASTLSSGSSGYEQYF TGTGCCAGCACCTTGTCTAGCGGGAGTAGCGGGTACGAGCAGTACTTC
NA NA TRBJ1-1 TRBV9 CASSVDLMNTEAFF TGTGCCAGCAGCGTAGATCTAATGAACACTGAAGCTTTCTTT
TRBD2 NA TRBJ2-4 TRBV4-3 CASSQYSGGAAAKNIQYF TGCGCCAGCAGCCAATACAGCGGGGGGGCCGCAGCCAAAAACATTCAGTACTTC
NA NA TRBJ2-3 TRBV12-5 CASGPWTGNTQYF TGTGCTAGTGGTCCCTGGACTGGAAATACGCAGTATTTT
TRBD2 NA TRBJ2-1 TRBV6-4 CASSDWISGNYNEQFF TGTGCCAGCAGTGATTGGATTAGCGGGAACTACAATGAGCAGTTCTTC
NA NA TRBJ2-4 TRBV28 CASSFGPIPALAKNIQYF TGTGCCAGCAGTTTCGGGCCCATCCCTGCCCTAGCCAAAAACATTCAGTACTTC
TRBD2 NA TRBJ2-1 TRBV2 CASSEGMMTSGRYNEQFF TGTGCCAGCAGTGAAGGGATGATGACTAGCGGGAGATACAATGAGCAGTTCTTC
TRBD2 NA TRBJ2-2 TRBV9 CASREGTGELFF TGTGCCAGCCGGGAGGGCACCGGGGAGCTGTTTTTT
TRBD2 once TRBJ2-3 TRBV5-4 CASSPGTSVWADTQYF TGTGCCAGCAGCCCGGGGACTAGCGTCTGGGCAGATACGCAGTATTTT
TRBD1 NA TRBJ2-5 TRBV2 CASTPDRGPETQYF TGTGCCAGCACCCCCGACAGGGGTCCAGAGACCCAGTACTTC
NA few TRBJ1-4 TRBV4-2 CASSRSRDGEKLFF TGTGCCAGCAGCCGAAGCCGCGACGGGGAAAAACTGTTTTTT
NA NA TRBJ1-1 TRBV5-4 CASSLVAGSMNTEAFF TGTGCCAGCAGCTTGGTAGCAGGAAGCATGAACACTGAAGCTTTCTTT
NA NA TRBJ2-5 TRBV19 CASSITSRETQYF TGTGCCAGTAGTATAACTAGCAGGGAGACCCAGTACTTC
TRBD1 NA TRBJ1-3 TRBV7-9 CASSSGGSGNTIYF TGTGCCAGCAGCTCAGGGGGCTCTGGAAACACCATATATTTT
NA NA TRBJ2-1 TRBV7-7 CASSLAELSYNEQFF TGTGCCAGCAGCTTAGCGGAACTCTCCTACAATGAGCAGTTCTTC
NA NA TRBJ1-1 TRBV19 CASSRRDGDTEAFF TGTGCCAGTAGTCGCCGGGACGGAGACACTGAAGCTTTCTTT
TRBD2 NA TRBJ2-1 TRBV28 CASSLSQTSGYNEQFF TGTGCCAGCAGTTTATCCCAGACTAGCGGCTACAATGAGCAGTTCTTC
NA NA TRBJ2-3 TRBV27 CASKAGHSTDTQYF TGTGCCAGCAAAGCAGGCCACAGCACAGATACGCAGTATTTT
TRBD1 few TRBJ2-3 TRBV4-2 CASSQAPGQGADTQYF TGTGCCAGCAGCCAAGCTCCGGGACAGGGGGCAGATACGCAGTATTTT
TRBD1 NA TRBJ2-1 TRBV30 CAWSVIQGDNEQFF TGTGCCTGGAGTGTTATTCAGGGGGACAATGAGCAGTTCTTC
NA NA TRBJ2-2 TRBV27 CASRAHRGGTGELFF TGTGCCAGCAGGGCCCACAGGGGGGGGACCGGGGAGCTGTTTTTT
NA NA TRBJ1-1 TRBV10-3 CAISVAGTEAFF TGTGCCATCAGTGTGGCAGGCACTGAAGCTTTCTTT
NA NA TRBJ1-3 TRBV18 CASSLDRPVSGNTIYF TGTGCCAGCTCACTCGACCGTCCCGTCTCTGGAAACACCATATATTTT
TRBD2 few TRBJ2-7 TRBV7-8 CASSLQRGVYEQYF TGTGCCAGCAGCTTACAGCGGGGGGTCTACGAGCAGTACTTC
NA NA TRBJ1-2 TRBV7-2 CASSLVAAVGYGYTF TGTGCCAGCAGCTTAGTGGCAGCTGTCGGCTATGGCTACACCTTC
TRBD2 NA TRBJ2-1 TRBV5-1 CASRPSGYAYNEQFF TGCGCCAGCAGGCCTAGCGGGTACGCCTACAATGAGCAGTTCTTC
NA NA TRBJ1-5 TRBV30 CAWSVHLDQPQHF TGTGCCTGGAGTGTACATCTCGATCAGCCCCAGCATTTT
TRBD2 NA TRBJ2-3 TRBV9 CASSVGSAGGYKDTQYF TGTGCCAGCAGCGTAGGCTCGGCGGGGGGGTATAAAGATACGCAGTATTTT
NA NA TRBJ2-3 TRBV14 CASSPPQGLQGDTQYF TGTGCCAGCAGCCCCCCTCAGGGGCTCCAAGGAGATACGCAGTATTTT
TRBD1 NA TRBJ2-7 TRBV27 CASSSTRTGRPYEQYF TGTGCCAGCAGTTCGACCAGGACAGGGAGACCTTACGAGCAGTACTTC
NA NA TRBJ1-4 TRBV19 CASSIGRQGVGEKLFF TGTGCCAGTAGTATTGGAAGGCAGGGTGTTGGTGAAAAACTGTTTTTT
NA NA TRBJ1-4 TRBV9 CASSAQGHGEKLFF TGTGCCAGCAGCGCGCAGGGCCATGGGGAAAAACTGTTTTTT
TRBD1 NA TRBJ2-5 TRBV10-3 CAIGTGGLETQYF TGTGCCATTGGGACAGGGGGCTTGGAGACCCAGTACTTC
TRBD1 NA TRBJ1-1 TRBV5-4 CASSPGTGGADTEAFF TGTGCCAGCAGTCCCGGGACAGGGGGCGCGGACACTGAAGCTTTCTTT
NA NA TRBJ2-1 TRBV5-1 CASSQLGGGYNEQFF TGCGCCAGCAGCCAACTAGGGGGAGGATACAATGAGCAGTTCTTC
NA NA TRBJ1-2 TRBV6-6 CASSYSGELNYGYTF TGTGCCAGCAGTTACTCGGGAGAGCTTAACTATGGCTACACCTTC